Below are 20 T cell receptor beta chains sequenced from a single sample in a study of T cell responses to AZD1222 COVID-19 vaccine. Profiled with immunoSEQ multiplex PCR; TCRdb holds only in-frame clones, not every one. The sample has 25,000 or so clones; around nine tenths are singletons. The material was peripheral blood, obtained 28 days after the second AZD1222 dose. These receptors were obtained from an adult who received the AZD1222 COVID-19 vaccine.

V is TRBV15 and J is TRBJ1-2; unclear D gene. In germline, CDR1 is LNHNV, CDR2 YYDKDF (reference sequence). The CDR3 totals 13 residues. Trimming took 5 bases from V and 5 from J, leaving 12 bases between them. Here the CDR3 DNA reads TGTGCCACCAGCCCCCGGACGTTGTATGGCTACACCTTC. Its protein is CATSPRTLYGYTF.

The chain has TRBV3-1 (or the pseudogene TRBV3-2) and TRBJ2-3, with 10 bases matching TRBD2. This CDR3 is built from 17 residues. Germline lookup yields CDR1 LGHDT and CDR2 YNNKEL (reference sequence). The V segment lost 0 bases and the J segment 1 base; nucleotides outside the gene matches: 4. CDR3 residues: CASSQDQLAGGTDTQYF. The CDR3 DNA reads TGTGCCAGCAGCCAAGATCAGCTAGCGGGAGGCACAGATACGCAGTATTTT.

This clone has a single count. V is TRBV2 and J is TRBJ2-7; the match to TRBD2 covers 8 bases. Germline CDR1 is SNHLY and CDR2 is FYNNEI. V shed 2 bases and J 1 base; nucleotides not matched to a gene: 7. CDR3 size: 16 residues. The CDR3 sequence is CASSELSGTRSYEQYF. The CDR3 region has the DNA TGTGCCAGCAGTGAACTTTCCGGGACTAGATCCTACGAGCAGTACTTC.

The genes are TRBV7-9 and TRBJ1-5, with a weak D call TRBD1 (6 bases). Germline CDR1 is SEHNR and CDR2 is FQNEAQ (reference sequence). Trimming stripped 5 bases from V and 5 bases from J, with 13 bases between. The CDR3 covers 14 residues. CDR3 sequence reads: CASSVGRGDQPQHF. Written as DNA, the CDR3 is TGTGCCAGCAGCGTTGGAAGGGGGGATCAGCCCCAGCATTTT.

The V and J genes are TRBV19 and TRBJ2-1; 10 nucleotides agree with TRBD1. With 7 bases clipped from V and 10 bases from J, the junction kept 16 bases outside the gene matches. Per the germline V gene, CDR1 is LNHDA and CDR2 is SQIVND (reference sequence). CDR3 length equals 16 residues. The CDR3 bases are TGTGCCAGTAAAACCGGGACAGGGGCCGCGGTCGGGGAGCAGTTCTTC. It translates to CASKTGTGAAVGEQFF.

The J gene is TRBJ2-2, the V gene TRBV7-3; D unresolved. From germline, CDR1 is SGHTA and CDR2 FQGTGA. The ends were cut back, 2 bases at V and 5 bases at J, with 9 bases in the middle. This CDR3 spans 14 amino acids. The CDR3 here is CASSLSLGTGELFF. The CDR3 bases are TGTGCCAGCAGCTTATCCCTGGGTACCGGGGAGCTGTTTTTT.

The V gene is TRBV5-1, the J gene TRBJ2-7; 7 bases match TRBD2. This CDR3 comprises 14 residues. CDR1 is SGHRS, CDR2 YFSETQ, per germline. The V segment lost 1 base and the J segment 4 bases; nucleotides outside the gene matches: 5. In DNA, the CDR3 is TGCGCCAGCAGCTTGACCCCGGGAGGATACGAGCAGTACTTC. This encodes CASSLTPGGYEQYF.

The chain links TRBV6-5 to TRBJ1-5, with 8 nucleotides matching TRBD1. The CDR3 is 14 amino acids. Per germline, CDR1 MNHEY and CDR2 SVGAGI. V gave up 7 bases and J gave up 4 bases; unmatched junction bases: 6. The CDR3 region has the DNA TGTGCCAGCAATAGGACAGGGTTTAATCAGCCCCAGCATTTT. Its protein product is CASNRTGFNQPQHF.

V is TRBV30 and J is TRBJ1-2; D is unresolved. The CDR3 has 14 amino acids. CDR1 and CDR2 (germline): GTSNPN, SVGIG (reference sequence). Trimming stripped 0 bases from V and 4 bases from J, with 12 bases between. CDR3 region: CAWSVGQIIYGYTF. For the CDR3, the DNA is TGTGCCTGGAGTGTAGGCCAGATTATCTATGGCTACACCTTC.

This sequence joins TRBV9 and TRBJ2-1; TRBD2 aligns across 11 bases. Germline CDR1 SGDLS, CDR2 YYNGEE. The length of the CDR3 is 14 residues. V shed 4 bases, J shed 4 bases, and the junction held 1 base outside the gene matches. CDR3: CASSLAGGYNEQFF. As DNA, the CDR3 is TGTGCCAGCAGCTTAGCGGGAGGGTACAATGAGCAGTTCTTC.

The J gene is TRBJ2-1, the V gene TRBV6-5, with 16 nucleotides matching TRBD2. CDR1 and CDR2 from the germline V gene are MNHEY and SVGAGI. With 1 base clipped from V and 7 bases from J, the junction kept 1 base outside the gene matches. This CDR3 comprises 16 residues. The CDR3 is CASSYLGLAGGNEQFF. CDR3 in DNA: TGTGCCAGCAGTTACTTGGGACTAGCGGGAGGGAATGAGCAGTTCTTC.

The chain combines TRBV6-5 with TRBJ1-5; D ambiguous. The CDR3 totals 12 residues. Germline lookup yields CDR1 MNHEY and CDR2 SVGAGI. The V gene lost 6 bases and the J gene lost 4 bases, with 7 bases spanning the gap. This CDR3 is CASRDTNQPQHF. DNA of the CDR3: TGTGCCAGCAGAGATACGAATCAGCCCCAGCATTTT.

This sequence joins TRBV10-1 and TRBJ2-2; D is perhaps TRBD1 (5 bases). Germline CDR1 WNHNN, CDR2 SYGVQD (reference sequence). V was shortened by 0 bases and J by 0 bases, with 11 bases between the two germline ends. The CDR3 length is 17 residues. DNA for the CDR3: TGCGCCAGCAGTGAGTCGATTGGCAGGGCGAACACCGGGGAGCTGTTTTTT. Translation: CASSESIGRANTGELFF.

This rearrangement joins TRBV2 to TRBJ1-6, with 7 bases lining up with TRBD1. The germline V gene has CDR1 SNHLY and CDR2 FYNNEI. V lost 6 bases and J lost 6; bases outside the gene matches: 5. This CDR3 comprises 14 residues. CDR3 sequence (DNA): TGTGCCAGCAGGGGGGCAGGGGGTAATTCACCCCTCCACTTT. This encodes CASRGAGGNSPLHF.

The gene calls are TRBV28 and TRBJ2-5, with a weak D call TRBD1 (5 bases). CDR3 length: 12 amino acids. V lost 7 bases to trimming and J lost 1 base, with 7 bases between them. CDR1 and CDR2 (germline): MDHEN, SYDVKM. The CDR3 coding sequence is TGTGCCAGCAAAGACAGCCAAGAGACCCAGTACTTC. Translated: CASKDSQETQYF.

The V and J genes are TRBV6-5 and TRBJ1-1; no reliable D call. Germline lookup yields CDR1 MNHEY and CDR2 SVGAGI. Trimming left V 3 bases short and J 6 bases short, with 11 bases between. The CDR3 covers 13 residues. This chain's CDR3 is CASSYTLQSEAFF. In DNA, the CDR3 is TGTGCCAGCAGTTATACTTTACAGTCTGAAGCTTTCTTT.

CDR3 nucleotides: TGTGCCAGCAGCTCCTTCCAGACCCCCTACGAGCAGTACTTC. This encodes CASSSFQTPYEQYF. This chain links TRBV7-9 with TRBJ2-7; D not certain. The germline V gene has CDR1 SEHNR and CDR2 FQNEAQ (reference sequence). V shed 4 bases and J shed 2 bases, with 12 bases lying between them. The CDR3 spans 14 residues.

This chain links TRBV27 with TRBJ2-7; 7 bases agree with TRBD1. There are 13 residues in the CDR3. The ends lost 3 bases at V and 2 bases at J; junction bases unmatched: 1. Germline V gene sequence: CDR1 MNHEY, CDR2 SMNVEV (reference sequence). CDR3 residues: CASSLGQTYEQYF. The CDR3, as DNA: TGTGCCAGCAGTTTGGGACAGACCTACGAGCAGTACTTC.

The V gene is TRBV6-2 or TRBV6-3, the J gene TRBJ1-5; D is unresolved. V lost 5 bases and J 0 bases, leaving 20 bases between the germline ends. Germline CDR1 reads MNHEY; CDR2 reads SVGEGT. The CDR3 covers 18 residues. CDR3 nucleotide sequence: TGTGCCAGCAGTGGCGGCTTTAGGGCCACGTATAGCAATCAGCCCCAGCATTTT. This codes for CASSGGFRATYSNQPQHF.

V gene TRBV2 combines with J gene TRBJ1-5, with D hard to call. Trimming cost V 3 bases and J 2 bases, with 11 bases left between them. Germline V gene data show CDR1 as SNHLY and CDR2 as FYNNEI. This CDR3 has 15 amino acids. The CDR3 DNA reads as TGTGCCAGCAGTGACGGGGTGGCTCGCAATCAGCCCCAGCATTTT. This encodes CASSDGVARNQPQHF.